These 6 T cell receptor beta chains came from one sample sequenced in a study of cytomegalovirus exposure and HLA in healthy donors. It was with 60 Vbeta and 13 Jbeta primers that the PCR ran. TCRdb keeps only in-frame clones here, not all; method: immunoSEQ multiplex PCR. This sample carries some 190,000 clones, 85% to 90% of them seen once, and the ten largest clones take roughly 1.7%. What was sequenced was PBMCs. The source of these receptors is a woman in her late teens or twenties in good health and CMV-seronegative.

This clone was found once. The V and J genes are TRBV5-1 and TRBJ2-1, with 9 positions matching TRBD1. The CDR3 consists of 15 residues. Germline CDR1 is SGHRS and CDR2 is YFSETQ. The trim removed 2 bases at V and 8 bases at J, leaving 8 bases unmatched. The CDR3 DNA is TGCGCCAGCAGCTTACACAGGGGGCCCGTGGATGAGCAGTTCTTC. This translates into CASSLHRGPVDEQFF.

The chain carries TRBV5-4 and TRBJ1-4; D perhaps matches TRBD1 (6 bases). Germline loops: CDR1 SGHNT, CDR2 YYREEE (reference sequence). This CDR3 is 15 amino acids long. With 4 bases removed from V and 8 bases from J, the gap between germline ends came to 18 bases. Written as DNA, the CDR3 is TGTGCCAGCAGCGATCAGACAGGATTGGGCGAAAAACTGTTTTTT. Translated, it gives CASSDQTGLGEKLFF.

The chain combines TRBV7-2 with TRBJ2-2; 8 nucleotides match TRBD1. The CDR3 runs to 15 residues. Germline V gives CDR1 SGHTA, CDR2 FQGNSA. V lost 4 bases, J lost 6 bases, and 7 bases stayed unmatched. In DNA, the CDR3 is TGTGCCAGCAGCTCCCCGGACAGGGTAGCCGGGGAGCTGTTTTTT. It encodes CASSSPDRVAGELFF.

The gene calls are TRBV18 and TRBJ2-1, with a weak D call TRBD1 (6 bases). The CDR3 sequence is 13 residues long. Germline-derived CDR1 and CDR2 are KGHSH and LQKENI. Deletions cut 4 bases from V and 4 bases from J, with 8 bases between. The DNA of the CDR3 is TGTGCCAGCTCACGAGGGGGATACAATGAGCAGTTCTTC. It specifies CASSRGGYNEQFF.

V usage is TRBV11-3 and J usage is TRBJ2-1, with 7 bases lining up with TRBD2. The V segment lost 2 bases and the J segment 7 bases; nucleotides outside the gene matches: 11. Germline CDR1 is SGHNT and CDR2 is YENEEA. The CDR3 has 16 residues. In DNA, the CDR3 is TGTGCCAGCAGCTTACAGGTTTGGACGGGGGGAAATGAGCAGTTCTTC. As protein: CASSLQVWTGGNEQFF.

The chain uses TRBV27 and TRBJ2-6; D is unclear. Trimming stripped 6 bases from V and 4 bases from J, with 16 bases between. Germline loops: CDR1 MNHEY, CDR2 SMNVEV (reference sequence). The CDR3 runs 16 residues. CDR3 sequence: CASSQPLTSGANVLTF. CDR3 nucleotide sequence: TGTGCCAGCAGCCAACCGCTGACATCAGGGGCCAACGTCCTGACTTTC.